This T cell receptor (beta chain) is drawn from a study of blood T cell repertoires in COVID-19. The CDR3 has 13 amino acids. CDR1 and CDR2 from the germline V gene are KGHSH and LQKENI. The V gene lost 5 bases and the J gene lost 2 bases, with 7 bases spanning the gap. This clone was picked up one time. Data came from immunoSEQ multiplex PCR; TCRdb stores just in-frame clones and leaves some out. In the table there are some 530,000 clones, about 85% of which are singletons. Sequencing used PBMCs or T cells enriched from blood (not recorded which). The gene calls are TRBV18 and TRBJ1-5, with D tentatively TRBD1 (6 bases). The clonotype was recovered from a woman aged 60-75 years who had recovered from COVID-19. Written as DNA, the CDR3 is TGTGCCAGCTCAGGGGGCGGCAATCAGCCCCAGCATTTT. Translation gives CASSGGGNQPQHF.